This T cell receptor (beta chain) stems from a study of T-cell reconstitution after alpha-beta-depleted transplantation in children. Preparation of the TCRbeta library was carried out with unique molecular identifiers. TCRdb reprocessed the PCR reads via MiXCR and lists one record per CDR3 protein. The repertoire holds about 610,000 distinct CDR3 sequences, more than 9% seen once, with 3.5% to 5% in the top ten. The V gene lost 1 base and the J gene lost 4 bases, with 16 bases spanning the gap. CDR1 and CDR2 (germline): SGHVS, FQNEAQ. The CDR3 runs 16 residues. This clonotype showed up just a few times.

The sequencing used PBMCs from the stem cell graft donor, collected from the stem cell graft. The V and J genes are TRBV7-8 and TRBJ2-5; D could derive from TRBD1 or TRBD2 (5 bases each). The receptor was isolated from a human donor who donated a stem cell graft to a child with acute myeloid leukemia. Here the CDR3 reads CASSLEGTVIRETQYF. The CDR3 nucleotides are TGTGCCAGCAGCTTAGAAGGGACGGTTATAAGAGAGACCCAGTACTTC.